The present TCR beta chain was sequenced within a study of blood T cell repertoires in COVID-19. The V gene lost 4 bases and the J gene lost 4 bases, with 20 bases spanning the gap. CDR1 and CDR2 from the germline V gene are SGHKS and YYEKEE (reference sequence). This CDR3 comprises 16 residues. In terms of age and location, participants ranged from roughly 18 to 100 years and lived in fewer than 30 US areas. Produced via immunoSEQ multiplex PCR; TCRdb's table is partial and in-frame only. The table lists about 310,000 clones, roughly 90% of them singletons, with 8.9% in the top ten. The chain is built from TRBV5-5 and TRBJ1-2; D is perhaps TRBD1 (5 bases). Material: PBMCs or T cells enriched from blood (not recorded which). This TCR came from a woman younger than 35 who had recovered from COVID-19. CDR3 residues: CASSPTQGGSAYGYTF. CDR3 coding DNA: TGTGCCAGCAGCCCGACCCAGGGAGGGTCAGCCTATGGCTACACCTTC.